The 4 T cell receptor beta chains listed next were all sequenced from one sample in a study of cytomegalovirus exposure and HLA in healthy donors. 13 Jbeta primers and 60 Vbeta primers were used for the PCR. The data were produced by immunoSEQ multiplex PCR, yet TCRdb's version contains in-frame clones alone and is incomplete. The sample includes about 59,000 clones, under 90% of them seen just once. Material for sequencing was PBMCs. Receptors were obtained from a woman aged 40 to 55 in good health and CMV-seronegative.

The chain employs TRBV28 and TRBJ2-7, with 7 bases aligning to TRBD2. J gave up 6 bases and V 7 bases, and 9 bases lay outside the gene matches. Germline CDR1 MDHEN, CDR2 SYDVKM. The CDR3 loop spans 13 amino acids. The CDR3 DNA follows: TGTGCCAGCACCGTAACTACTAGCGTCGAGCAGTACTTC. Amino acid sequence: CASTVTTSVEQYF.

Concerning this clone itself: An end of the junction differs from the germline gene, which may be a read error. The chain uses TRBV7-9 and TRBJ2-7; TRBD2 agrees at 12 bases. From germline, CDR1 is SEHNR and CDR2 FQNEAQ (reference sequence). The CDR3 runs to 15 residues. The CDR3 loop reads CSSSFTSGRTYEQYF. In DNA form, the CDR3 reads TGTTCCAGCAGCTTTACTAGCGGGAGGACCTACGAGCAGTACTTC. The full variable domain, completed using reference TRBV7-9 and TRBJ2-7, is DTGVSQNPRHKITKRGQNVTFRCDPISEHNRLYWYRQTLGQGPEFLTYFQNEAQLEKSRLLSDRFSAERPKGSFSTLEIQRTEQGDSAMYLCSSSFTSGRTYEQYFGPGTRLTVT.

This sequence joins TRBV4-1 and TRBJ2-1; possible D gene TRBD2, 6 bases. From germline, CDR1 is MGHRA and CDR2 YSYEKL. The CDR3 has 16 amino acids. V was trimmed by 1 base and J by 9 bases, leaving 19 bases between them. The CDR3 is CASSQGSGTLRGEQFF. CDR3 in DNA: TGCGCCAGCAGCCAAGGTAGCGGAACCCTACGGGGTGAGCAGTTCTTC.

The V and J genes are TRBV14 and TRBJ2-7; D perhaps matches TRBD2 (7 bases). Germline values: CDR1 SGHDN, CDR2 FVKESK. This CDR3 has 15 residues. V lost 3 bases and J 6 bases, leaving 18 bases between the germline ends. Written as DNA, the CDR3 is TGTGCCAGCAGCCAGGGAGGGGGTTTGACCTTCGAGCAGTACTTC. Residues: CASSQGGGLTFEQYF.